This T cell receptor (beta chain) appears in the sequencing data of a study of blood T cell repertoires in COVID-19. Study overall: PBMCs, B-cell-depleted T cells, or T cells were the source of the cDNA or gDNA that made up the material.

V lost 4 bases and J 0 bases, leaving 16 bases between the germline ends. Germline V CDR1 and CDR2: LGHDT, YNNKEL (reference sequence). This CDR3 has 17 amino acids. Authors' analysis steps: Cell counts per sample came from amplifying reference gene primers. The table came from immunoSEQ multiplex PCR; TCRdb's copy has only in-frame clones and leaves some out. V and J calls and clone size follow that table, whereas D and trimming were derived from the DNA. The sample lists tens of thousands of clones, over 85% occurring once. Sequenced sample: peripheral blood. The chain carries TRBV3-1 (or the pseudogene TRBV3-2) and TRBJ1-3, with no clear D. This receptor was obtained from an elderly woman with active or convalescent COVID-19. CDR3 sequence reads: CASSPLRRRSSGNTIYF. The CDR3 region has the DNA TGTGCCAGCAGCCCCCTTCGGCGCAGGTCCTCTGGAAACACCATATATTTT.